This T cell receptor beta chain was profiled in a study of T cell changes during pregnancy in multiple sclerosis. The CDR3 covers 15 residues. The germline CDR1 and CDR2 sequences are LGHNT and FRNRAP. The J segment lost 5 bases and the V segment lost 3 bases, leaving 8 bases of the junction unmatched. The protocol was immunoSEQ multiplex PCR, while the TCRdb copy is restricted to in-frame clones and leaves out a portion. The sample has approximately 59,000 clones; approximately 89% are singletons. Sequences were derived from peripheral blood, sampled in the third trimester of pregnancy. The origin of this receptor is a female donor in good health, enrolled as a control in a pregnancy study. This sequence joins TRBV12-5 and TRBJ2-5, with 8 bases fitting TRBD1. The DNA of the CDR3 is TGTGCTAGTGGTTTTGCCCAGGGGGCGCAGGAGACCCAGTACTTC. This translates into CASGFAQGAQETQYF.